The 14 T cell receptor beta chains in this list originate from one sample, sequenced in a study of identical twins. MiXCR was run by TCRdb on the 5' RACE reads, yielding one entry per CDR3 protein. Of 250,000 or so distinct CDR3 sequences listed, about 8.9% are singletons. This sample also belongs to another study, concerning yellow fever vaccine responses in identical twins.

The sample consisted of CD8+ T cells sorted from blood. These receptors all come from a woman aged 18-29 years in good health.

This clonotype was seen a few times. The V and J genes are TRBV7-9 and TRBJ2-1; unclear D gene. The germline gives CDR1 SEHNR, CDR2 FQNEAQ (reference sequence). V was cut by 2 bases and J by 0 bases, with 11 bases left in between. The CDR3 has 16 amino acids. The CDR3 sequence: CASSLRPESSYNEQFF. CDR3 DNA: TGTGCCAGCAGCTTAAGGCCGGAAAGCTCCTACAATGAGCAGTTCTTC.

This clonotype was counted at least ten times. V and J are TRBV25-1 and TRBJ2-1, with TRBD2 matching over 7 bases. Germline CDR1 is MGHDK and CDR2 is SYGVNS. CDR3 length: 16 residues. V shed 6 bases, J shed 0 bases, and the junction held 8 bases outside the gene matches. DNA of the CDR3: TGTGCCAGCAGCGGCCTTAGCGGGTCCTCCTACAATGAGCAGTTCTTC. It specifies CASSGLSGSSYNEQFF.

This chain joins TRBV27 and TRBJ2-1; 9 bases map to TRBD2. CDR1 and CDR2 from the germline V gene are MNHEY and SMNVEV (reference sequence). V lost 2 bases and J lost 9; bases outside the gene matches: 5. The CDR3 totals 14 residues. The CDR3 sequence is CASSLAGGPIEQFF. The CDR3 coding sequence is TGTGCCAGCAGTTTAGCGGGAGGGCCGATTGAGCAGTTCTTC.

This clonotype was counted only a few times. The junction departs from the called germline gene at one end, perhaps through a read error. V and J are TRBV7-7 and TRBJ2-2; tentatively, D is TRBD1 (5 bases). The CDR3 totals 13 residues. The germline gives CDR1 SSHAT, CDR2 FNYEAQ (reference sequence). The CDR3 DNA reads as TGTGCTAGCAGTTCGACAGACACCGGGGAGCTGTTTTTT. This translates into CASSSTDTGELFF.

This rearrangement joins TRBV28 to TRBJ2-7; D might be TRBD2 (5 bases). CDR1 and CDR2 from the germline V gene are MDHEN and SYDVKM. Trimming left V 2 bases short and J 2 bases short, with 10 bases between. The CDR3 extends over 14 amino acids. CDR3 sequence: CASSLKREPYEQYF. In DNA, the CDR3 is TGTGCCAGCAGTTTAAAGAGGGAGCCCTACGAGCAGTACTTC.

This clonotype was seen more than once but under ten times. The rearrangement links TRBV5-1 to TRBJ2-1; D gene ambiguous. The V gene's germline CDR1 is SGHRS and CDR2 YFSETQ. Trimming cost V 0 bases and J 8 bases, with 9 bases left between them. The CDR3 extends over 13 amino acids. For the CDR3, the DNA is TGCGCCAGCAGCTTGGAGGAGTTGTATGAGCAGTTCTTC. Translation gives CASSLEELYEQFF.

CDR3 sequence (DNA): TGCAGCGTTGGTGTGGACACTGAAGCTTTCTTT. This gives the protein CSVGVDTEAFF. This chain links TRBV29-1 with TRBJ1-1; D call uncertain. This CDR3 spans 11 amino acids. V was trimmed by 4 bases and J by 3 bases, leaving 6 bases between them. Germline values: CDR1 SQVTM, CDR2 ANQGSEA.

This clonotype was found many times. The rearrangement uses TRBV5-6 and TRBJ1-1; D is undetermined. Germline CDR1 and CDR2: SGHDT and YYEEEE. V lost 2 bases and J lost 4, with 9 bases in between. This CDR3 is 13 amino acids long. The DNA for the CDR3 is TGTGCCAGCAGCTTCGGAAGCGGCACTGAAGCTTTCTTT. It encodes CASSFGSGTEAFF. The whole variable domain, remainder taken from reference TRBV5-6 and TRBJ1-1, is DAGVTQSPTHLIKTRGQQVTLRCSPKSGHDTVSWYQQALGQGPQFIFQYYEEEERQRGNFPDRFSGHQFPNYSSELNVNALLLGDSALYLCASSFGSGTEAFFGQGTRLTVV.

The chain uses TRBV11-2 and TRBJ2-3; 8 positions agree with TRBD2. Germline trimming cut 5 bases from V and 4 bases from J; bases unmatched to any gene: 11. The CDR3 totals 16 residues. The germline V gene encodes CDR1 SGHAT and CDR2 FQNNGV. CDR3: CASSPGSGGSSDTQYF. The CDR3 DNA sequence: TGTGCCAGCAGCCCGGGGAGCGGGGGTAGCTCAGATACGCAGTATTTT.

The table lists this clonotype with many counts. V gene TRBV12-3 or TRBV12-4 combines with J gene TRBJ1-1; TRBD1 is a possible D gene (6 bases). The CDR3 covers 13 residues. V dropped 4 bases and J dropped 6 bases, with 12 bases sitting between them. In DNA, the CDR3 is TGTGCCAGCAGTTGGGGGCCCGGGCCTGAAGCTTTCTTT. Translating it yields CASSWGPGPEAFF.

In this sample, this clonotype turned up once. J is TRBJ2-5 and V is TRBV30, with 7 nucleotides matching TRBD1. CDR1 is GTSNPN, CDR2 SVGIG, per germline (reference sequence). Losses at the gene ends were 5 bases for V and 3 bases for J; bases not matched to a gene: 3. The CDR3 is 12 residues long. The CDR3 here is CAWAGTEETQYF. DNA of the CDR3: TGTGCCTGGGCCGGGACAGAAGAGACCCAGTACTTC.

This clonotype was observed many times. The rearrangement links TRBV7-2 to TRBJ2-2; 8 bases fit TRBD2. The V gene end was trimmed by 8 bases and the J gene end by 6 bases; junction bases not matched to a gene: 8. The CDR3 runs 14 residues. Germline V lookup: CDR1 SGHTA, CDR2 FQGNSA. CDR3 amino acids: CASGRGGYAGELFF. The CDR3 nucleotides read TGTGCCAGCGGTCGCGGGGGGTACGCCGGGGAGCTGTTTTTT.

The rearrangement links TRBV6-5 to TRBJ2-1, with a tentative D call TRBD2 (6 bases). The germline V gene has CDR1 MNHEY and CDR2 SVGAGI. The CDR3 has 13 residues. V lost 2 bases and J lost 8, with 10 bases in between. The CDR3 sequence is CASSYTASDEQFF. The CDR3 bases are TGTGCCAGCAGTTACACCGCTAGCGATGAGCAGTTCTTC.

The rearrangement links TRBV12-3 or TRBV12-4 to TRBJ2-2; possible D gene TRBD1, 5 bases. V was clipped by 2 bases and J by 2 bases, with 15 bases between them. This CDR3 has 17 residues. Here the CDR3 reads CASSLRRQTLNTGELFF. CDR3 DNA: TGTGCCAGCAGTTTAAGACGACAGACGCTTAACACCGGGGAGCTGTTTTTT.